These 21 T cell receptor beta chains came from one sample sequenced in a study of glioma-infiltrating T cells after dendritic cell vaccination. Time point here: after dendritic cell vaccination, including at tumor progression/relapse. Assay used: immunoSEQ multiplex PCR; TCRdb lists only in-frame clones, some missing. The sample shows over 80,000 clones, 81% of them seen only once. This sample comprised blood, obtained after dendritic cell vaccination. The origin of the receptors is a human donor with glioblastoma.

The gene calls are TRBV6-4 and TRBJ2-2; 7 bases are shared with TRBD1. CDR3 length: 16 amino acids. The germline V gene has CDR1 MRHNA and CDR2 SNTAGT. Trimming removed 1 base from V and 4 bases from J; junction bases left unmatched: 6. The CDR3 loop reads CASSDFLQGSTGELFF. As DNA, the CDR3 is TGTGCCAGCAGTGACTTTTTACAGGGGAGCACCGGGGAGCTGTTTTTT.

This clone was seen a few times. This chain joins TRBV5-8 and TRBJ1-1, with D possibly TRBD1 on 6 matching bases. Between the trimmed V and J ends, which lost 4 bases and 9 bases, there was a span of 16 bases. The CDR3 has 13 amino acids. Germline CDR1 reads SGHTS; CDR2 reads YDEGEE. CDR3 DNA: TGTGCCAGCAGCCAGGGGACCAATCGAAAAGCTTTCTTT. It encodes CASSQGTNRKAFF.

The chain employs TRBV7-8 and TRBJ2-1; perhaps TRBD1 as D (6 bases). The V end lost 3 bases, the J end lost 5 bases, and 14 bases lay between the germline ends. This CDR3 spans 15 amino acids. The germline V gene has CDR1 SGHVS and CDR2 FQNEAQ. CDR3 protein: CASSFTGLLHNEQFF. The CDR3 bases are TGTGCCAGCAGCTTTACAGGGCTACTCCACAATGAGCAGTTCTTC.

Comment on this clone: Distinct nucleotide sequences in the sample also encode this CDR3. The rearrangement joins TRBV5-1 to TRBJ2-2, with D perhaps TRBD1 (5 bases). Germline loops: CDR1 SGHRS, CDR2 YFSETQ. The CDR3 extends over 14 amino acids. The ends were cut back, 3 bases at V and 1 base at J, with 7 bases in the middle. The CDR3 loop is CASSSGQNTGELFF. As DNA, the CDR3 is TGCGCCAGCAGCTCCGGACAGAACACCGGGGAGCTGTTTTTT.

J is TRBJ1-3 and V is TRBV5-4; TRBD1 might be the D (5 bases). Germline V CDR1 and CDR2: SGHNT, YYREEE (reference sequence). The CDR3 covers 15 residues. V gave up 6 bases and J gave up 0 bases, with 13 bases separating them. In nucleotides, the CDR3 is TGTGCCAGCACTTTGGGAGGGGTCTCTGGAAACACCATATATTTT. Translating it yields CASTLGGVSGNTIYF.

CDR3: CASSLTDRKDGYTF. For the CDR3, the DNA is TGCGCCAGCAGCTTGACCGACAGGAAAGATGGCTACACCTTC. This sequence joins TRBV5-1 and TRBJ1-2; possible D gene TRBD1, 6 bases. Trimming stripped 1 base from V and 6 bases from J, with 13 bases between. The CDR3 covers 14 residues. Germline CDR1 and CDR2: SGHRS and YFSETQ. Using reference TRBV5-1 and TRBJ1-2 for the parts outside the CDR3, the full variable domain is KAGVTQTPRYLIKTRGQQVTLSCSPISGHRSVSWYQQTPGQGLQFLFEYFSETQRNKGNFPGRFSGRQFSNSRSEMNVSTLELGDSALYLCASSLTDRKDGYTFGSGTRLTVV.

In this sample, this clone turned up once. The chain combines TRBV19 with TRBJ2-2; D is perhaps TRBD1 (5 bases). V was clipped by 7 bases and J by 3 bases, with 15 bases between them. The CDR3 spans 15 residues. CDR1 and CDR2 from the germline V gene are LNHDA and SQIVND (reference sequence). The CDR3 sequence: CASTPAGSYTGELFF. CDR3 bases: TGTGCCAGTACCCCCGCAGGGTCGTACACCGGGGAGCTGTTTTTT.

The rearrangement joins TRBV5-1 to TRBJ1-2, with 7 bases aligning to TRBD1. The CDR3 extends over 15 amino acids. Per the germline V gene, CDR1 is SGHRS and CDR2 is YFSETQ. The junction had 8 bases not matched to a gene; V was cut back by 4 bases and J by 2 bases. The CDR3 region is CASSLDRPSNYGYTF. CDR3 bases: TGCGCCAGCAGCCTGGACAGGCCGTCCAACTATGGCTACACCTTC.

The CDR3: CASRARGSSYNEQFF. DNA of the CDR3: TGTGCCAGCAGAGCTCGCGGGAGCTCCTACAATGAGCAGTTCTTC. The genes are TRBV6-5 and TRBJ2-1, with TRBD2 matching over 7 bases. Losses at the gene ends were 6 bases for V and 0 bases for J; bases not matched to a gene: 5. Germline V gene data show CDR1 as MNHEY and CDR2 as SVGAGI. This CDR3 spans 15 amino acids.

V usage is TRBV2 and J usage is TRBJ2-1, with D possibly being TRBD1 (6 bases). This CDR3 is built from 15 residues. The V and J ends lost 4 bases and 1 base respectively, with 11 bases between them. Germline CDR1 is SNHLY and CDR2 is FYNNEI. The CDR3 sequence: CASSGQVGSYNEQFF. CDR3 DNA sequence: TGTGCCAGCAGTGGACAGGTTGGGTCCTACAATGAGCAGTTCTTC.

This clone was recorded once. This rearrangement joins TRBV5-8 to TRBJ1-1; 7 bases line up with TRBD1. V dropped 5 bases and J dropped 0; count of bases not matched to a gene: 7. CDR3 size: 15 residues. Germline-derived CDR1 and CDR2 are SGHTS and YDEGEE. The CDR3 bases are TGTGCCAGCAGTTTGCAGGGGGTACTGAACACTGAAGCTTTCTTT. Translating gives CASSLQGVLNTEAFF.

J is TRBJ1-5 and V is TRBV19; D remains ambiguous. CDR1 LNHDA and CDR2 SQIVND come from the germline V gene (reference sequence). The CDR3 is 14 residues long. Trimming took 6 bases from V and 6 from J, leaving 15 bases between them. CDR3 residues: CASSPNLEGQPQHF. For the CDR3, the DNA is TGTGCCAGTAGCCCTAATCTCGAGGGTCAGCCCCAGCATTTT. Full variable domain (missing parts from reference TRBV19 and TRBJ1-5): DGGITQSPKYLFRKEGQNVTLSCEQNLNHDAMYWYRQDPGQGLRLIYYSQIVNDFQKGDIAEGYSVSREKKESFPLTVTSAQKNPTAFYLCASSPNLEGQPQHFGDGTRLSIL.

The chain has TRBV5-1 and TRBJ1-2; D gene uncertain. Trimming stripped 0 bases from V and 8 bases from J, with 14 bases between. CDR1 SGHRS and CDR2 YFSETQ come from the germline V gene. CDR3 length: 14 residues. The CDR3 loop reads CASSLGPEGTGYTF. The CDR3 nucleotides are TGCGCCAGCAGCTTGGGCCCGGAGGGAACCGGCTACACCTTC.

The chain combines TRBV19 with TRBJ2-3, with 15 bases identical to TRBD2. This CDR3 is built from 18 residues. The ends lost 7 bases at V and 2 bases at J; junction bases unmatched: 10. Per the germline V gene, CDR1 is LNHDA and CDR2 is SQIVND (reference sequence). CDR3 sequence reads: CASTPQGLAGGNTDTQYF. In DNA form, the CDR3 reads TGTGCCAGTACCCCACAGGGACTAGCGGGAGGAAACACAGATACGCAGTATTTT.

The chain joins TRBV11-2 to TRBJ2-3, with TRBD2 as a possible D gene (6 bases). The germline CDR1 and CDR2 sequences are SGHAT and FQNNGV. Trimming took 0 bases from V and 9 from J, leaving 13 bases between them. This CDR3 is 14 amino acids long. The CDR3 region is CASSLEGGRETQYF. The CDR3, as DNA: TGTGCCAGCAGCTTAGAGGGAGGTAGGGAGACGCAGTATTTT.

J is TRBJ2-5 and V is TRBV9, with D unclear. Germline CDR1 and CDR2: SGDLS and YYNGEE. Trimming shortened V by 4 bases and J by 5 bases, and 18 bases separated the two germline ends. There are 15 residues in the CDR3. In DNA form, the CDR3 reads TGTGCCAGCAGCCCTCCCCGTTCGGGTTTGGAGACCCAGTACTTC. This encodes CASSPPRSGLETQYF.

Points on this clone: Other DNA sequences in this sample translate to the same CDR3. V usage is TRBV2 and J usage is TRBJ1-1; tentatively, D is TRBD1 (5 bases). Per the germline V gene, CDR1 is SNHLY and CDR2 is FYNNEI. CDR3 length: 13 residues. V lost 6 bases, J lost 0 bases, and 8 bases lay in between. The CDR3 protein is CASSSDMNTEAFF. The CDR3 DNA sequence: TGTGCCAGCAGCTCGGACATGAACACTGAAGCTTTCTTT.

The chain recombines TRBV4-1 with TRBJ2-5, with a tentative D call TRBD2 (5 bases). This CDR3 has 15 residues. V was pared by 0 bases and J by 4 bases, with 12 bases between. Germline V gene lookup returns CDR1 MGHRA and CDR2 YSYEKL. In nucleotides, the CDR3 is TGCGCCAGCAGCCAAGATCTTAGAGGGAGAGAGACCCAGTACTTC. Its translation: CASSQDLRGRETQYF.

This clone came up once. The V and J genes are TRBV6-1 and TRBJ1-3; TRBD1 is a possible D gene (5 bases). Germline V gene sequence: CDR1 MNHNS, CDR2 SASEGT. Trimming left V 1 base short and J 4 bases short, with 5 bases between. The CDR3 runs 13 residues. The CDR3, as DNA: TGTGCCAGCAGTGAAGACAGGGGAAACACCATATATTTT. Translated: CASSEDRGNTIYF.

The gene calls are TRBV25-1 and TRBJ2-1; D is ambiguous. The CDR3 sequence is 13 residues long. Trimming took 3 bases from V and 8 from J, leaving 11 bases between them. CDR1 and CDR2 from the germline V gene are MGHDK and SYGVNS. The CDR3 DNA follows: TGTGCCAGCAGTGATCCCAGCCGGGATGAGCAGTTCTTC. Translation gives CASSDPSRDEQFF.

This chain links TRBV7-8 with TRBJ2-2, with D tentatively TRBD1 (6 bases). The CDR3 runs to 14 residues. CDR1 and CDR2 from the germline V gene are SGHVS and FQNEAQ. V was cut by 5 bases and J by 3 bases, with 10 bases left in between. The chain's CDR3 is CASSLGHDTGELFF. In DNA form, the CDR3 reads TGTGCCAGCAGCCTGGGACACGACACCGGGGAGCTGTTTTTT.